This TCR beta chain is from a study of cytomegalovirus exposure and HLA in healthy donors (dated by TCRdb to 2016 to 2017). About the study as a whole: According to a later analysis, the roughly 130 validation repertoires were produced on the same platform as the 700 or so repertoires of the first cohort. The study aimed to test whether signatures of past pathogen exposure could be identified by cataloging public T cell receptors. A separate validation cohort of roughly 120 different subjects was used in addition to the approximately 640-subject first cohort. The study combined high-throughput TCR immunosequencing, statistical association of individual TCRs with disease status, and machine learning to predict cytomegalovirus infection status.

This clone appeared a single time. Its specific antigen is unknown. Nothing much larger sits one base from this clone, and base qualities are not available. Compared with germline, V lacks 4 bases and J lacks 6 bases; bases without a gene match: 15. CDR1 and CDR2 were assigned from the germline V gene (reference sequence) as LNHDA and SQIVND. The CDR3 holds 18 amino acids from the cysteine to the phenylalanine. Only CDR3 DNA is held: 54 bases, read in frame from base 1. The donors belonged to the validation cohort of about 110 subjects, which was separate from the roughly 680-subject first cohort. Library creation used the immunoSEQ multiplex PCR assay. As for how the authors treated the data: To diagnose cytomegalovirus status from the catalog of TCR beta chain sequences, a statistical classification framework was built. TCRdb limited this immuneACCESS table to in-frame rearrangements with V and J called. A share of clones is missing; checked studies link under half to unresolved V genes, and the rest is unexplained. Clonal size and the V and J genes are those of that table, whereas D and trimming came from the DNA. The sample includes roughly 150,000 clones, with less than 90% observed a single time. The ten top clones hold about 3.5% of the sample.

The full study reports these points: The classifier was reported to diagnose cytomegalovirus status with high specificity and sensitivity in both the original and validation cohorts. A later analysis found that TCRs clustered in the first cohort also tended to co-occur in the roughly 120 validation repertoires, with approximately 95% of cluster scores above 0. It was suggested by the authors that the approach could potentially be generalized to other disease states and immunological phenotypes. The study gave a list of about 160 TCR beta chains associated with cytomegalovirus. A later analysis had no HLA typing for the validation cohort, so co-occurrence there was scored across all 120 repertoires. Three of the identified cytomegalovirus-associated TCR beta chains were confirmed in vitro to be specific for cytomegalovirus antigens. While some public TCRs were present in many individuals, most TCR sequences turned up only very rarely across donors.

The TCR sequence derives from a woman younger than 30 in good health and CMV-seropositive. Sequencing was performed on PBMCs. This receptor chain uses TRBV19 and TRBJ2-2, and TRBD2 aligns with 9 junction nucleotides. The sequence in DNA is TGTGCCAGTAGTACCCGGTTGATAGCGGGAGAAAGGGCCGGGGAGCTGTTTTTT. Its amino acids are CASSTRLIAGERAGELFF. Reference TRBV19 and TRBJ2-2 genes cover what lies past the CDR3, so the full variable domain is DGGITQSPKYLFRKEGQNVTLSCEQNLNHDAMYWYRQDPGQGLRLIYYSQIVNDFQKGDIAEGYSVSREKKESFPLTVTSAQKNPTAFYLCASSTRLIAGERAGELFFGEGSRLTVL.